This TCR beta chain was recorded in a study of cytomegalovirus exposure and HLA in healthy donors (dated by TCRdb to 2016 to 2017). Looking at the study overall: An earlier analysis of approximately 600 of the donors reported more than 250 Gb of sequence data and 117 million unique TCR beta sequences from about 179 million T cells. The number of donors typed differed by locus, with about 629-630 for A, B, C, DRB1 and DQB1, around 500 for DQA1, 600 to 610 for DPA1, and 450 to 480 for DPB1. Genome-wide SNP genotypes for about 55% of the 666 donors were used in a later genetic analysis, which treated that subset as a discovery cohort. An early release that covered approximately 600 HLA-typed donors contained 300 to 350 gigabases of sequencing data and around 85 million unique TCR sequences. The study combined high-throughput TCR immunosequencing, statistical association of individual TCRs with disease status, and machine learning to predict cytomegalovirus infection status. Both class I and class II loci were covered by HLA typing, at four-digit resolution. A later analysis re-examined previously published TCR beta repertoires from hundreds of donors and added high-resolution HLA genotyping to investigate patterns of TCR occurrence. The study aimed to test whether cataloging public T cell receptors could reveal signatures of past pathogen exposure. A few DR-DQ haplotypes were treated as single units for association and clustering because of strong linkage in the cohort. Rather than using new phenotypic data, the later analysis identified candidate immune exposures from TCR beta sequences and from how often those sequences occurred across donors. The genetic ancestry cluster associated with self-reported Caucasian donors included 65% to 90% of the 398 genotyped donors. An earlier analysis of several hundred of the donors used high-throughput TCR beta sequencing to judge whether each TCR beta V gene segment behaved as functional or pseudogenic. The T cell repertoires of around 730 subjects were profiled by immunosequencing and related to cytomegalovirus serostatus. Along with the approximately 600-subject first cohort, a separate validation cohort of over a hundred different subjects was used. Donor age, sex, ethnicity and CMV serostatus were collected together with the repertoire data. All discovery cohort repertoires had been generated using a single sequencing platform. Across roughly 420 genotyped donors of the cohort, an average of about 220,000 unique TCR beta nucleotide sequences per donor were sequenced, and roughly 17% of those sequences were non-productive.

The cohort comprised around 700 healthy bone marrow donors. At the time of sampling, all cohort members were nominally healthy, though unrecorded immune exposures were likely present. The donor was CMV seronegative and was included in the group of about 400 seronegative cohort members. Each donor provided a peripheral blood sample, and peripheral blood mononuclear cells were used for TCR beta sequencing. The Qiagen DNeasy Blood Extraction Kit was used to extract genomic DNA from the blood cell samples. Here is what the overall study found, with its caveats: Strong co-occurrence of HLA alleles, especially DR and DQ, made assigning TCR associations to individual alleles difficult. A later analysis reported that several top co-occurrence clusters appeared linked to parvovirus B19, influenza, CMV and Epstein-Barr virus. In vitro tests confirmed that a few of the cytomegalovirus-associated TCR beta chains recognize cytomegalovirus antigens. According to a later analysis, most CMV-associated TCR beta chains appeared to be HLA-restricted, and the HLA associations seemed to be driven largely by CMV exposure. Cytomegalovirus status was reported to be diagnosed by the classifier with high specificity and sensitivity in both the original and validation cohorts. At a false discovery rate of 0.05, a later analysis linked about 17,000 TCR beta sequences to specific HLA alleles. Most TCR sequences were observed very rarely across donors, whereas some public TCRs were present in many individuals. According to a later genetic analysis, donors in an Asian-associated ancestry cluster had fewer N-insertions in productive TCRs than the roughly 700-donor mean. In this cohort, only TCR beta chains were sequenced, and detectable features were limited by the absence of alpha or paired-chain data. CMV serostatus was the only immune exposure information available for the cohort. Because counts were too low, more than 15 rarely observed V segments, including chromosome 9 orphons, were excluded from the earlier analysis of fewer than 650 of the donors. Because the 87-base-pair reads could not distinguish some IMGT-functional V segments, including TRBV6-2 and TRBV6-3, those segments were excluded. Compared with equally common non-associated chains, HLA-associated TCR beta chains in a later analysis were more clonally expanded and had lower generation probabilities. Because HLA typing was missing for some donors at each locus, association tests included only the typed subset. Linkage disequilibrium might explain the correlated functional status among segregating V segments, but an unknown experimental factor could not be ruled out. In a later analysis, the rate of TCR association differed among HLA loci, with DRB1 alleles having the most associated TCRs and HLA-C alleles having the fewest. The sequencing pipeline was judged likely to have produced a cluster of highly shared sequence variants as a technical artifact. An earlier analysis of several hundred of the donors showed that most TCR beta V segments appeared in productive rearrangements either about 87% or about 30% of the time, which broadly matched IMGT annotations. A further reported finding was that TCR beta sequences accurately predicted the HLA-A and HLA-B alleles for most subjects in the first cohort. In a later genetic analysis, a missense DCLRE1C variant was associated with V-gene and J-gene trimming of TCR beta chains, and the association was replicated in an independent cohort. The authors suggested that the approach could potentially be generalized to other disease states and immunological phenotypes. Sequencing depth was assumed to be roughly uniform across donors in the presence/absence analyses, though that assumption may not hold. A total of roughly 160 TCR beta chains were listed by the study as associated with cytomegalovirus.

A word on this clone: What this receptor recognizes is not known.

Library method: the immunoSEQ multiplex PCR assay. For the multiplex PCR, a mixture combining 60 forward primers for TCR Vbeta segments and 13 reverse primers for TCR Jbeta segments was used. The CDR3 region of rearranged TCR beta genes was amplified from genomic DNA by a multiplex PCR assay. The Illumina HiSeq System was used to sequence the amplified TCR beta libraries as 87-base-pair reads. As for how the authors treated the data: A later analysis tallied roughly 76 million unique TCR beta chains across the 666 repertoires, and approximately 12 million of those chains were shared by two or more donors. To remove PCR and sequencing errors, raw reads were error-corrected and collapsed into unique sequences using a nearest-neighbor algorithm that merged closely related sequences. V, D and J gene segments were assigned by aligning CDR3 sequences to IMGT reference sequences. For a sequence to be retained, a match of at least six nucleotides to both a V gene segment and a J gene segment was required. A rearrangement counted as productive if the CDR3 had no stop codons and remained in frame with V and J, and every other rearrangement counted as non-productive. CDR3 was defined by IMGT convention, running from the second conserved V-encoded cysteine to the conserved J-encoded phenylalanine. The earlier analysis of 587 of the donors excluded sequences that lacked an unambiguous match to a single V gene segment. An earlier analysis of a few hundred of the donors classified V segments as functional when productive rearrangements were above 56.7% and as segregating when the standard deviation between donors was above 5%. A statistical classification framework was built to diagnose cytomegalovirus status from the catalog of TCR beta chain sequences. V and J gene assignment, in a later analysis, came from comparing TCR nucleotide sequences with IMGT/GENE-DB human TR gene sequences. The TCRdist pipeline was used in a later analysis to assign CDR3 sequences and most-parsimonious VDJ recombination scenarios. In a later analysis, each TCR beta chain was defined by its CDR3 amino acid sequence together with its V-gene family, and reads lacking a unique V-gene family were excluded. In a later analysis, 500 to 650 highly shared, low-generation-probability nucleotide sequences were removed to address suspected cross-contamination and a sequencing artifact. In a later analysis, a clonal expansion index was calculated for each public chain from normalized within-repertoire ranks of inferred template counts. Generation probabilities in a later analysis came from a VDJ recombination model fitted to out-of-frame rearrangements, and those results were checked against IGoR. In a later analysis, hypergeometric tests were used to score TCR-TCR, TCR-HLA and TCR-CMV co-occurrence, with a repertoire-size bias correction applied to TCR pairs. A later analysis estimated false discovery rates by permuting HLA or CMV assignments 20 times. In a later analysis, co-occurring TCRs were grouped using DBSCAN, and TCRdist sequence similarity was added for clustering within HLA-allele-positive subsets. Repertoires with fewer than 30,000 or more than 120,000 public chains were left out of co-occurrence clustering, as were five repertoires with anomalous nucleotide sharing. The source is immuneACCESS, and TCRdb retained only in-frame sequences with V and J called. Part of the clones is not carried over; for the studies checked, unresolved V genes explain less than half of this, and the remainder is unexplained. The D gene and trimming were derived from the DNA, and the V and J assignments and clone size from that table. This sample's table lists around 140,000 clones. The top ten constitute 1.5% to 2% of the sample.

Reading from cysteine to phenylalanine, the CDR3 counts 16 amino acids. Left in the record is the CDR3 DNA by itself, 48 bases read in frame from the first base. V and J are trimmed by 0 bases and 4 bases, and the gene matches miss 10 bases of the junction. From a lookup of the germline V gene, CDR1 and CDR2 are SGHRS and YFSETQ. Recombination linked TRBV5-1 to TRBJ2-7; the junction holds 7 bases that match TRBD2. Sequenced sample: PBMCs. This TCR was sampled from a man between 18 and 35 years old in good health and CMV-seronegative. CDR3 reads: CASSLVPGGNGYEQYF. The DNA sequence is given as TGCGCCAGCAGCTTGGTCCCGGGGGGTAACGGGTACGAGCAGTACTTC.